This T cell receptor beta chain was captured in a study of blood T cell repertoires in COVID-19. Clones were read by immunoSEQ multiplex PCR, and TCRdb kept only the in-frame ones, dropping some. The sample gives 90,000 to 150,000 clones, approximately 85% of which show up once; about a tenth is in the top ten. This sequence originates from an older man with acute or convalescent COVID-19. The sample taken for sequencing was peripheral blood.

Here the CDR3 DNA reads TGTGCCAGCAGACGCTCAGCGGGTCAGCCCCAGCATTTT. Amino acids: CASRRSAGQPQHF. The rearrangement joins TRBV28 to TRBJ1-5; D gene uncertain. Trimming shortened V by 6 bases and J by 6 bases, and 12 bases separated the two germline ends. CDR1 is MDHEN and CDR2 is SYDVKM in the germline V gene. This CDR3 has 13 residues.